This T cell receptor (beta chain) was profiled in a study of blood T cell repertoires in COVID-19. Clones were sequenced by immunoSEQ multiplex PCR, and TCRdb holds only the in-frame ones, with some missing. The repertoire holds roughly 35,000 clones, with 81% as singletons. This clone was seen a few times. CDR3 size: 13 residues. CDR1 KGHSH and CDR2 LQKENI come from the germline V gene. The germline V and J ends were trimmed by 8 bases and 1 base, with 11 bases remaining between them. The origin of this receptor is a man older than 75 with active or convalescent COVID-19. The V call is TRBV18, the J call TRBJ1-1, with D perhaps TRBD1 (6 bases). Sequenced input: peripheral blood. The CDR3, as DNA: TGTGCCAGCCGGGACAACCCGAACACTGAAGCTTTCTTT. Translation: CASRDNPNTEAFF. The variable domain in full, completed from reference TRBV18 and TRBJ1-1, reads NAGVMQNPRHLVRRRGQEARLRCSPMKGHSHVYWYRQLPEEGLKFMVYLQKENIIDESGMPKERFSAEFPKEGPSILRIQQVVRGDSAAYFCASRDNPNTEAFFGQGTRLTVV.